The 14 T cell receptor beta chains below come from one sample, sequenced in a study of beta chain features in type 1 diabetes. The sequenced template was cDNA made from the entire isolated RNA. Here immunoSEQ multiplex PCR was the method, and the copy in TCRdb shows in-frame clones only, minus some. Here the sample spans some 900,000 clones, roughly 17% being singletons. The source material was naive CD4+ T cells from blood. The receptors come from a woman aged 18-29 years in good health.

The chain employs TRBV7-2 and TRBJ2-4; D unresolved. In germline, CDR1 is SGHTA, CDR2 FQGNSA. The CDR3 runs 13 residues. The V and J ends lost 5 bases and 0 bases respectively, with 5 bases between them. The CDR3 reads CASSQLAKNIQYF. CDR3 nucleotides: TGTGCCAGCAGCCAATTAGCCAAAAACATTCAGTACTTC.

The chain recombines TRBV18 with TRBJ1-2; D is ambiguous. CDR3 length: 12 residues. The germline V gene encodes CDR1 KGHSH and CDR2 LQKENI. Trimming left V 1 base short and J 8 bases short, with 8 bases between. The CDR3 spells CASSPRTDGYTF. The CDR3, as DNA: TGTGCCAGCTCACCACGCACCGACGGCTACACCTTC. Drawing the rest from reference TRBV18 and TRBJ1-2, the complete variable domain is NAGVMQNPRHLVRRRGQEARLRCSPMKGHSHVYWYRQLPEEGLKFMVYLQKENIIDESGMPKERFSAEFPKEGPSILRIQQVVRGDSAAYFCASSPRTDGYTFGSGTRLTVV.

The J gene is TRBJ2-7, the V gene TRBV7-6; D is uncertain. CDR3 length: 13 residues. CDR1 and CDR2 (germline): SGHVS, FNYEAQ. V lost 0 bases, J lost 6 bases, and 9 bases lay in between. CDR3 region: CASSLALAAEQYF. CDR3 DNA sequence: TGTGCCAGCAGCTTAGCGCTGGCAGCCGAGCAGTACTTC. Variable domain in full (rest from reference TRBV7-6 and TRBJ2-7): GAGVSQSPRYKVTKRGQDVALRCDPISGHVSLYWYRQALGQGPEFLTYFNYEAQQDKSGLPNDRFSAERPEGSISTLTIQRTEQRDSAMYRCASSLALAAEQYFGPGTRLTVT.

Remarks on this clone: The sample has other DNA sequences that encode this CDR3 too. The chain joins TRBV6-5 to TRBJ2-5; no reliable D call. This CDR3 is built from 11 residues. Between the trimmed V and J ends, which lost 8 bases and 2 bases, there was a span of 6 bases. Per germline, CDR1 MNHEY and CDR2 SVGAGI. CDR3 in amino acids: CASGFQETQYF. CDR3 nucleotides: TGTGCCAGCGGATTTCAAGAGACCCAGTACTTC.

The chain links TRBV9 to TRBJ2-3; no definite D call. Germline V lookup: CDR1 SGDLS, CDR2 YYNGEE. V shed 0 bases and J shed 4 bases, with 6 bases lying between them. The CDR3 spans 13 residues. CDR3 nucleotide sequence: TGTGCCAGCAGCGTAGGTCTCGCAGATACGCAGTATTTT. This gives the protein CASSVGLADTQYF. Supplemented by reference TRBV9 and TRBJ2-3, the full variable domain reads DSGVTQTPKHLITATGQRVTLRCSPRSGDLSVYWYQQSLDQGLQFLIQYYNGEERAKGNILERFSAQQFPDLHSELNLSSLELGDSALYFCASSVGLADTQYFGPGTRLTVL.

The DNA for the CDR3 is TGTGCCAGCAGTTTAAGGGTGTATGGCTACACCTTC. Protein sequence: CASSLRVYGYTF. This chain uses TRBV28 with TRBJ1-2; D not resolved. The CDR3 runs to 12 residues. Trimming left V 2 bases short and J 5 bases short, with 6 bases between. Germline CDR1 MDHEN, CDR2 SYDVKM.

This clone has more than one count but fewer than ten. V usage is TRBV2 and J usage is TRBJ2-1, with TRBD2 identical over 11 bases. The germline V gene has CDR1 SNHLY and CDR2 FYNNEI. This CDR3 comprises 14 residues. The junction had 4 bases not matched to a gene; V was cut back by 6 bases and J by 6 bases. The CDR3 reads CASRALAGVNEQFF. Here the CDR3 DNA reads TGTGCCAGCAGAGCACTAGCGGGAGTCAATGAGCAGTTCTTC. Full variable domain (rest looked up from reference TRBV2 and TRBJ2-1): EPEVTQTPSHQVTQMGQEVILRCVPISNHLYFYWYRQILGQKVEFLVSFYNNEISEKSEIFDDQFSVERPDGSNFTLKIRSTKLEDSAMYFCASRALAGVNEQFFGPGTRLTVL.

The sample holds a few counts of this clone. This rearrangement joins TRBV11-2 to TRBJ2-6; D not resolved. The length of the CDR3 is 14 residues. With 6 bases removed from V and 0 bases from J, the gap between germline ends came to 6 bases. From germline, CDR1 is SGHAT and CDR2 FQNNGV. In DNA, the CDR3 is TGTGCCAGCAGGCAAAACTCTGGGGCCAACGTCCTGACTTTC. Encoded protein: CASRQNSGANVLTF.

The genes are TRBV28 and TRBJ1-2, with D unresolved. Germline loops: CDR1 MDHEN, CDR2 SYDVKM. Trimming shortened V by 4 bases and J by 2 bases, and 5 bases separated the two germline ends. The CDR3 has 12 residues. CDR3 bases: TGTGCCAGCAGTTATATCAACTATGGCTACACCTTC. Translated, it gives CASSYINYGYTF.

This clone appeared a few times. The junction departs from germline at one end; a sequencing error may be responsible. This chain connects TRBV11-2 to TRBJ2-1; no clear D. The CDR3 has 13 amino acids. CDR1 is SGHAT and CDR2 is FQNNGV in the germline V gene. This CDR3 is CASSAEMNNEQFF. As DNA, the CDR3 is TGCGCCAGCAGCGCCGAGATGAACAATGAGCAGTTCTTC.

This clone was detected a few times. Within the sample, other DNA sequences also encode this same CDR3. The chain combines TRBV5-1 with TRBJ1-1; D remains ambiguous. This CDR3 has 13 residues. Germline V gene lookup returns CDR1 SGHRS and CDR2 YFSETQ. Trimming shortened V by 0 bases and J by 1 base, and 4 bases separated the two germline ends. The CDR3 loop reads CASSLDRNTEAFF. The CDR3 nucleotides are TGCGCCAGCAGCTTGGACAGGAACACTGAAGCTTTCTTT.

V usage is TRBV7-2 and J usage is TRBJ1-5, with no clear D. Germline lookup yields CDR1 SGHTA and CDR2 FQGNSA. The CDR3 contains 14 residues. V was shortened by 5 bases and J by 3 bases, with 11 bases between the two germline ends. In DNA form, the CDR3 reads TGTGCCAGCAGCCTTAGGGTTGACAATCAGCCCCAGCATTTT. Its protein is CASSLRVDNQPQHF.

In this sample, this clone turned up a few times. This chain joins TRBV5-1 and TRBJ2-1, with 8 bases aligning to TRBD1. The germline V gene encodes CDR1 SGHRS and CDR2 YFSETQ. The CDR3 has 13 residues. The V and J ends lost 5 bases and 9 bases, in that order; junction bases with no gene match: 7. The CDR3 coding sequence is TGCGCCAGCAGGACAGGGGCCCGGGGTGAGCAGTTCTTC. Protein product: CASRTGARGEQFF.

This clone was seen more than once but under ten times. This rearrangement joins TRBV6-5 to TRBJ2-3; D possibly uses TRBD1 or TRBD2 (5 bases each). The V end lost 4 bases, the J end lost 2 bases, and 13 bases lay between the germline ends. Germline V lookup: CDR1 MNHEY, CDR2 SVGAGI. CDR3 length: 15 amino acids. CDR3 loop: CASSLFGTDTDTQYF. DNA of the CDR3: TGTGCCAGCAGTTTATTCGGGACCGACACAGATACGCAGTATTTT.